Shown below are 3 T cell receptor beta chains from a single sample sequenced in a study of cytotoxic CD8 clonotypes in ibrutinib-treated CLL. Assay: immunoSEQ multiplex PCR; the TCRdb copy retains only in-frame clones and omits some. The sample lists approximately 23,000 clones, 75% seen once, with about 7.2% in the top ten. Sequencing was performed on PBMCs, taken before ibrutinib treatment. Receptors were obtained from a human donor with chronic lymphocytic leukemia.

The V call is TRBV19, the J call TRBJ2-3; the D is unclear. CDR1 and CDR2 (germline): LNHDA, SQIVND (reference sequence). V shed 8 bases and J shed 1 base, with 13 bases lying between them. The CDR3 contains 14 residues. For the CDR3, the DNA is TGTGCCAGTTCCGAGAGGAGTGGCACAGATACGCAGTATTTT. Residues: CASSERSGTDTQYF.

CDR3 nucleotide sequence: TGCGCCAGCAGCTGGGGACAGTCGAGCTCCTACGAGCAGTACTTC. This translates into CASSWGQSSSYEQYF. The chain employs TRBV5-1 and TRBJ2-7; TRBD1 agrees at 7 bases. This CDR3 comprises 15 residues. V lost 3 bases and J lost 0; bases outside the gene matches: 6. CDR1 and CDR2 from the germline V gene are SGHRS and YFSETQ. Variable domain in full (rest from reference TRBV5-1 and TRBJ2-7): KAGVTQTPRYLIKTRGQQVTLSCSPISGHRSVSWYQQTPGQGLQFLFEYFSETQRNKGNFPGRFSGRQFSNSRSEMNVSTLELGDSALYLCASSWGQSSSYEQYFGPGTRLTVT.

The V call is TRBV7-9, the J call TRBJ1-2, with 8 bases aligning to TRBD1. Germline loops: CDR1 SEHNR, CDR2 FQNEAQ (reference sequence). V dropped 10 bases and J dropped 6; count of bases not matched to a gene: 13. The CDR3 runs 14 residues. The CDR3 sequence is CATPPGQGKNGYTF. In DNA form, the CDR3 reads TGTGCCACCCCTCCCGGACAGGGAAAGAATGGCTACACCTTC. Based on the CDR3 plus reference TRBV7-9 and TRBJ1-2, the full variable domain is DTGVSQNPRHKITKRGQNVTFRCDPISEHNRLYWYRQTLGQGPEFLTYFQNEAQLEKSRLLSDRFSAERPKGSFSTLEIQRTEQGDSAMYLCATPPGQGKNGYTFGSGTRLTVV.